The entry below describes one T cell receptor (beta chain). The target of this receptor is not known. No base qualities exist here, and no much larger clone lies one base off it. The sample comes from a study of blood T cell repertoires in COVID-19 (dated by TCRdb to about 2020). For the wider study: The collaborator samples originated in the United States, Italy and Spain and spanned the acute and convalescent phases of COVID-19. The prospective study material was composed of cDNA or gDNA derived from T cells, B-cell-depleted T cells, or PBMCs. The dataset comprised deeply sampled blood TCRbeta repertoires from subjects exposed to, actively infected with, or recovered from COVID-19. A freely available public database, intended as a resource for researchers studying the immune response to SARS-CoV-2, is where the repertoires were released. Samples were obtained from the ongoing ImmuneRACE study (first 160 participants) and from about 1,300 subjects provided by 6 global collaborators. The sample metadata nearly always contained a de-identified subject ID, COVID-19 status, age in years and sex. Where HLA class I and class II types were available, the types were taken from metadata supplied by the sample provider, not from assay-based typing. The study at large found these results: How much clinical and demographic metadata was included differed by source and by participant, and the metadata was provided uncurated.

Reading from cysteine to phenylalanine, the CDR3 counts 17 amino acids. The kept DNA is CDR3 alone, 51 bases in frame from the first base. In the germline V gene, CDR1 corresponds to SGHTA and CDR2 to FQGTGA. Here V drops 3 bases and J drops 4 bases, and the junction holds 10 bases not matched to any gene. In the prospective study, participants were about 18 to 89 years old, resided in approximately 22 geographic areas of the United States, and were enrolled through a virtual design. In the prospective study, cohorts were assigned on the basis of participant-reported clinical history obtained from a screening survey and a study questionnaire. Recovered participants in ImmuneRACE Cohort 3 were defined as having two consecutive negative NP/OP PCR tests, clearance from a healthcare professional, or resolution of symptoms. Mobile phlebotomists in the prospective study collected whole blood, serum and a nasopharyngeal or oropharyngeal swab from every participant. Over a 2-month period, participants in the prospective study had the option of providing additional blood draws and questionnaires. Blood samples from the prospective study were shipped frozen or at room temperature prior to DNA extraction.

TCRbeta CDR3 regions were amplified from genomic DNA by means of the immunoSEQ Assay, a bias-controlled multiplex PCR. Per the source publication's procedure: Nucleated cell counts per sample were estimated from amplification of reference gene primers within the assay. Sequence reads were collapsed and filtered to measure the absolute abundance of every unique TCRbeta CDR3 rearrangement. For each sample, productive Simpson clonality was calculated as the square root of Simpson's diversity index over productive rearrangements. Held by TCRdb, this immuneACCESS table contains in-frame sequences only and omits some clones. Under half of the omission traces to an unresolved V gene where checked; the cause of the rest is unknown. V, J and clone size are those of that table, while D and trimming were read from the DNA. The sample profile shows about 100,000 clones; 65% to 90% of them were found once. The top ten clonotypes cover roughly 2.7% of the sample.

The source material was PBMCs or T cells enriched from blood (not recorded which). The sequence is built from TRBV7-3 and TRBJ2-2, with 8 central nucleotides matching TRBD1. The source is a woman aged 45 to 65 who had recovered from COVID-19. The CDR3 sequence is CASSFRPGTGGTGELFF. The DNA reads TGTGCCAGCAGCTTTCGGCCCGGGACAGGTGGCACCGGGGAGCTGTTTTTT.